This paragraph covers one TCR beta chain sequence. It has no known antigen specificity. The record has no base qualities; no much larger clone is one base away. This record comes from a study of shared clonotypes between healthy human individuals (dated by TCRdb to 2019 to 2021). Background on the whole study: The cohort comprised a couple of women and a few men aged 18 to 49 years. For each donor, CD4 naive and CD4 memory were each run on three plates, CD8 naive on two plates, and CD8 memory on one plate. To estimate repertoire size and how much clonotype sharing occurs between individuals, the study deeply sequenced the blood TCR repertoires of about five healthy adults. To increase sequencing depth and limit assay-specific biases, different laboratories used diverse techniques to prepare libraries and sequence TCR repertoires. Per donor, leukapheresis produced somewhere between about 0.85 and 9.5 billion PBMCs.

Using the deep immunoSEQ assay, TCR CDR3 regions were amplified from genomic DNA by multiplex PCR. Extracted genomic DNA from each cell subset was distributed evenly across all wells of several immunoSEQ 96-well plates, and each plate was treated as a replicate. Each replicate PCR for sorted subsets received about 180 ng genomic DNA, equal to about 30,000 T cell genomes. Purified libraries were quantified with a Qubit 3.0 fluorometer, sized on a Bioanalyzer 2100, and re-quantified with the KAPA Library Quantification kit. A separate single-read 150-cycle Illumina NextSeq 550 flow cell was used to sequence each immunoSEQ 96-well plate. Per the source publication's procedure: The immunoSEQ output contained only junctional sequences without quality scores, so filtering could not match that applied to full-length reads. Sequences were annotated with PyIR, a Python wrapper for IgBLAST v1.9, and V/J genes and CDR3 were assigned using IMGT germline references. Reads were filtered out if the reads had weak V/J assignments (E-value above 1e-6), no CDR3, stop codons, out-of-frame junctions, or ambiguous translated residues. A V3J clonotype was defined by an identical inferred V gene, J gene, and CDR3 amino acid sequence. To compute the percentage overlap between repertoires, the number of shared unique clonotypes was divided by the size of the smaller repertoire. RTK rarefaction, the Chao1 estimator, and Recon v2.1 estimates of unobserved clonotypes were used to assess repertoire richness. For all TCRbeta clonotypes obtained by the gDNA method from four donors, generation probabilities were computed with OLGA. TCRdb re-hosts the immuneACCESS table, in-frame sequences only. Its copies lack some clones; in the studies checked, an unresolved V gene accounts for under half of them, and the cause for the rest is not known. That table furnishes V, J and clone size, whereas the DNA furnished D and trimming. In all, the sample holds 2 million to 2.5 million clones, and approximately 94% of those were seen once. Jointly, the top ten make up roughly 0.13% of the sample.

Overall study results and their limits: Naive subsets generally had larger estimated clonotype richness than memory subsets did. Sampling was restricted to blood, and TCR repertoires in tissues likely differ from the TCR repertoires found in blood. Even with the large sequencing depth, rarefaction of the sorted-subset datasets indicated that sequencing was incomplete. Sharing across a handful of donors was observed for around 5% of naive CD4, over 3% of naive CD8, 2% to 2.5% of memory CD4, and about 0.4% of memory CD8 clonotypes. Based on pairwise subsampling, the degree of clonotype sharing among donors was expected to be affected by sequencing depth. Higher generation probabilities were observed for clonotypes shared by all four sorted-subset donors than for non-shared clonotypes. Because the study included only a small number of donors, the genetic and exposure-history diversity represented was limited.

Healthy HIV-negative adults with no recently reported acute infections or vaccinations were included as donors. Every donor was a Caucasian adult residing in Nashville, Tennessee, USA. CD4+ T cells were enriched through magnetic negative selection, after which naive cells were positively selected on CD45RA and the remaining negative fraction served as the memory subset. After blood collection by leukapheresis, PBMCs were isolated using Ficoll-Histopaque density gradient centrifugation and then cryopreserved in the vapor phase of liquid nitrogen. Analytical flow cytometry was used to check the purity and quantity of each magnetically sorted T cell population. Genomic DNA was isolated from every sorted fraction and measured by UV absorbance on a Nanodrop 2000c. CDR3 length: 13 amino acids, cysteine to phenylalanine. CDR3 DNA only is kept here, 39 bases in frame from base 1. From the germline V gene, CDR1 is MGHRA and CDR2 is YSYEKL. Relative to germline, V is 1 base shorter and J is 8 bases shorter, with 11 bases between their ends.

This receptor chain uses TRBV4-1 and TRBJ1-1, and TRBD1 may be the D gene, going by 6 matching bases. This receptor was identified in a man younger than 35 in good health. Sequencing was carried out using naive CD4+ T cells sorted from blood. The cell subset or site label, read with the paper, signifies: CD45RA+ positively selected. The CDR3 corresponds to CASSQVTGWEAFF. The DNA sequence is as follows: TGCGCCAGCAGCCAAGTTACAGGGTGGGAAGCTTTCTTT.